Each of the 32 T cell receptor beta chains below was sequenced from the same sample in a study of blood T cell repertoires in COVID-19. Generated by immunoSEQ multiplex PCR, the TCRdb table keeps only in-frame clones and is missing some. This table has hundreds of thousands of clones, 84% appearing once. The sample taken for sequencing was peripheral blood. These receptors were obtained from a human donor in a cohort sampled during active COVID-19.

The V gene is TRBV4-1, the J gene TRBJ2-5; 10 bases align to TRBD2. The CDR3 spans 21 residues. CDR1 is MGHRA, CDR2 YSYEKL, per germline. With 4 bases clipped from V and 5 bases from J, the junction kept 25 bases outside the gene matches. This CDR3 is CASSPLGNAPGLASKWETQYF. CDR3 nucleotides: TGCGCCAGCAGCCCTCTTGGCAACGCTCCGGGACTAGCGTCCAAGTGGGAGACCCAGTACTTC.

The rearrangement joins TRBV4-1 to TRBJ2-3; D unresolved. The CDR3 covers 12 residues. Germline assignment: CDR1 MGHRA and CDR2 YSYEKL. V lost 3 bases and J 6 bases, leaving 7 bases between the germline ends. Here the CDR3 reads CASSQMGDTQYF. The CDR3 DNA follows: TGCGCCAGCAGCCAGATGGGCGATACGCAGTATTTT.

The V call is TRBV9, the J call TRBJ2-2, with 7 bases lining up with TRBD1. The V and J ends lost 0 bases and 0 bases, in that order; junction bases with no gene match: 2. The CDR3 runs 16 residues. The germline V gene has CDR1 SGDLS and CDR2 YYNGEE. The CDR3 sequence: CASSVVGTANTGELFF. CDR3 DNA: TGTGCCAGCAGCGTAGTTGGGACAGCGAACACCGGGGAGCTGTTTTTT.

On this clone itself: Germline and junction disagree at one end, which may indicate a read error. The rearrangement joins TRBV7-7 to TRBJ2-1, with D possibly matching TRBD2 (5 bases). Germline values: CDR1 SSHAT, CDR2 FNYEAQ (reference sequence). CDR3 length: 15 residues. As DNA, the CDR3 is TGTGCTAGCAGCTTAGGAACTAGATCGTCGAGTGAGCAGTTCTTC. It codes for CASSLGTRSSSEQFF.

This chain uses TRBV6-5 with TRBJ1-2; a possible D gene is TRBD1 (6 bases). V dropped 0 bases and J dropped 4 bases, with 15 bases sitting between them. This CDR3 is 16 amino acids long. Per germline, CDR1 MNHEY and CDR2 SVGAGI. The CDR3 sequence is CASSYSEGGHRYGYTF. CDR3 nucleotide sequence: TGTGCCAGCAGTTACTCGGAAGGGGGACACCGCTATGGCTACACCTTC.

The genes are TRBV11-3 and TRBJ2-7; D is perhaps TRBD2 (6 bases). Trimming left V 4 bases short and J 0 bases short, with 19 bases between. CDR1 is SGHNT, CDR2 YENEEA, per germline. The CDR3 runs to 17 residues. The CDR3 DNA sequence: TGTGCCAGCAGCTCCGGAGGGGCCGAATCCAGCTCCTACGAGCAGTACTTC. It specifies CASSSGGAESSSYEQYF.

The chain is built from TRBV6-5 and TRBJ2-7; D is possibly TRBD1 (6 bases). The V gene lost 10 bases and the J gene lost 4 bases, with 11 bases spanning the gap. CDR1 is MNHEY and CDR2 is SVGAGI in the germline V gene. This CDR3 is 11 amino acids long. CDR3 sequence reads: CATKQGYEQYF. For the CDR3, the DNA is TGTGCCACCAAACAGGGTTACGAGCAGTACTTC.

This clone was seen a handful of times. The CDR3 loop is CASSDSGRLTEAFF. Written as DNA, the CDR3 is TGCGCCAGCAGTGACTCAGGGAGGCTCACTGAAGCTTTCTTT. The V call is TRBV10-2, the J call TRBJ1-1; TRBD1 is a possible D gene (5 bases). V was cut by 3 bases and J by 4 bases, with 12 bases left in between. From germline, CDR1 is WSHSY and CDR2 SAAADI. The CDR3 extends over 14 amino acids.

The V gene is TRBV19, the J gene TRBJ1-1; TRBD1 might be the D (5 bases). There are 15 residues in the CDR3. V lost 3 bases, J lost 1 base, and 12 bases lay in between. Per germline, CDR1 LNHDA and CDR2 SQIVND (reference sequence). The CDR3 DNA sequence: TGTGCCAGTAGTATGAACGGGGGTTCGAACACTGAAGCTTTCTTT. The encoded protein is CASSMNGGSNTEAFF.

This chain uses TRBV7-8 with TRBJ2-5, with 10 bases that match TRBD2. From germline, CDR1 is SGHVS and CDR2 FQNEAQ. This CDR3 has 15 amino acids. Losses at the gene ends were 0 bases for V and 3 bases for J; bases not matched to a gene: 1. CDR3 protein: CASSLASGRKETQYF. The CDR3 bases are TGTGCCAGCAGCTTAGCTAGCGGGAGGAAAGAGACCCAGTACTTC.

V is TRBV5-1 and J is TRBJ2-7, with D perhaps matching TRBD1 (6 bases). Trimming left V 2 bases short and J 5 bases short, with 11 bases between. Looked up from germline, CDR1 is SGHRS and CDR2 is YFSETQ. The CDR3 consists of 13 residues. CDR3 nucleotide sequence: TGCGCCAGCAGCTTACTGACAGGTCACGAGCAGTACTTC. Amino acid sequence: CASSLLTGHEQYF.

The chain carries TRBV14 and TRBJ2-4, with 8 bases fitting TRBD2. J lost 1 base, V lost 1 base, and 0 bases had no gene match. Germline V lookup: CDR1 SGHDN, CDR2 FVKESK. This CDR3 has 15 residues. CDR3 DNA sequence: TGTGCCAGCAGCCAAGCGGGAGGGGCCAAAAACATTCAGTACTTC. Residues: CASSQAGGAKNIQYF.

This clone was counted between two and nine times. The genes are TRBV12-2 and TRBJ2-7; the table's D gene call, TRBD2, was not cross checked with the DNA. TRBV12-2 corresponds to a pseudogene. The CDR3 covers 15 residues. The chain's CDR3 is CASRLRTVSSYEQYF. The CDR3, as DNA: TGTGCAAGTCGCTTAAGAACGGTTAGCTCCTACGAGCAGTACTTC.

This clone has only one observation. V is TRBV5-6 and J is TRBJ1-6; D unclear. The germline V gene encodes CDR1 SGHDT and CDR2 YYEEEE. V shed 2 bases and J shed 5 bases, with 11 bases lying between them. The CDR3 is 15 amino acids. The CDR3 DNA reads TGTGCCAGCAGCTTTTGGGCACCAGATAATTCACCCCTCCACTTT. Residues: CASSFWAPDNSPLHF.

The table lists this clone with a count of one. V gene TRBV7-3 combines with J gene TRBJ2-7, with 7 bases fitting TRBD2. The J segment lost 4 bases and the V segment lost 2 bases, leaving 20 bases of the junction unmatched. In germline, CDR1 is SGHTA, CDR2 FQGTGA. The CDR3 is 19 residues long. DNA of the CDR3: TGTGCCAGCAGCTTATGGGGTCCAGGCGGGAGTCCGGTGAAGTACGAGCAGTACTTC. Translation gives CASSLWGPGGSPVKYEQYF.

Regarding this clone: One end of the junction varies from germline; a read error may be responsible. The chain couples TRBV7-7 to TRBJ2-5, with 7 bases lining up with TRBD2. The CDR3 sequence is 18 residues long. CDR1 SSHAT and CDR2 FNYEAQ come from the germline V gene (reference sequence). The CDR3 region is CASSLMSVGRSGGETQYF. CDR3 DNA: TGTGCTAGCAGCTTAATGAGCGTCGGGAGGTCGGGCGGGGAGACCCAGTACTTC.

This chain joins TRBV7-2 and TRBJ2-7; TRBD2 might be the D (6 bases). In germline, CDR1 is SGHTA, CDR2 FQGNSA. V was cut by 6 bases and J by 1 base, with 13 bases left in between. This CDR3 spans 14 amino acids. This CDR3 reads CASRRLGGSYEQYF. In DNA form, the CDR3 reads TGTGCCAGCAGACGACTAGGCGGTTCCTACGAGCAGTACTTC.

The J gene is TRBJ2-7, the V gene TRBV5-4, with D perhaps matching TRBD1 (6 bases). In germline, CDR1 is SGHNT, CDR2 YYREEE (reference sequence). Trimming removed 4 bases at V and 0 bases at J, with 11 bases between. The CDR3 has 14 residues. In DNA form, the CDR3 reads TGTGCCAGCAGCCCGGGACACTACTCCTACGAGCAGTACTTC. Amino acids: CASSPGHYSYEQYF.

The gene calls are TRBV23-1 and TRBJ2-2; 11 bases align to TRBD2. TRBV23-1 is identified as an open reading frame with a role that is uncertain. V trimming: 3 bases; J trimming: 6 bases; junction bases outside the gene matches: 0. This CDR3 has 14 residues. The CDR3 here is CASSQGLAAGELFF. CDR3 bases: TGCGCCAGCAGTCAGGGACTAGCGGCCGGGGAGCTGTTTTTT.

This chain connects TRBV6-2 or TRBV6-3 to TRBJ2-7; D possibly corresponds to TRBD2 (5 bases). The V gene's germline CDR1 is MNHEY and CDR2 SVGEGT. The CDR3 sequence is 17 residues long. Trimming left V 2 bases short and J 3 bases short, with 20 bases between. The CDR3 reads CASSYNERLSRGYEQYF. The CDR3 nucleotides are TGTGCCAGCAGTTACAACGAGCGGCTATCTCGAGGCTACGAGCAGTACTTC.

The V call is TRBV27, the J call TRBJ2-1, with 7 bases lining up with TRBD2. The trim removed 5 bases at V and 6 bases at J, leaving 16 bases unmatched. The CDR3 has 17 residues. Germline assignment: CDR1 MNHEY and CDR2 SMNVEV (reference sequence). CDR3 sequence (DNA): TGTGCCAGCAGTCTGAGCGGGAATGGTGGCTTAGCCAATGAGCAGTTCTTC. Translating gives CASSLSGNGGLANEQFF.

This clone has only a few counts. CDR3 amino acids: CASSLPQSTGELFF. The CDR3 nucleotides are TGTGCCAGCAGCTTACCACAGAGTACCGGGGAGCTGTTTTTT. This chain links TRBV7-9 with TRBJ2-2; D gene unclear. CDR1 is SEHNR, CDR2 FQNEAQ, per germline (reference sequence). V was cut by 2 bases and J by 5 bases, with 9 bases left in between. This CDR3 spans 14 amino acids. Looking up the rest from reference TRBV7-9 and TRBJ2-2 gives the full variable domain: DTGVSQNPRHKITKRGQNVTFRCDPISEHNRLYWYRQTLGQGPEFLTYFQNEAQLEKSRLLSDRFSAERPKGSFSTLEIQRTEQGDSAMYLCASSLPQSTGELFFGEGSRLTVL.

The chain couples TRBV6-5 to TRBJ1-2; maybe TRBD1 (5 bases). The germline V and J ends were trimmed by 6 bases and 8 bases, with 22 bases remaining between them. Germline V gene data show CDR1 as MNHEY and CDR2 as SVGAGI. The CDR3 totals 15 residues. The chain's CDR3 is CASSNSRGSLLGYTF. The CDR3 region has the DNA TGTGCCAGCAGCAATAGTAGGGGATCGCTTTTAGGCTACACCTTC.

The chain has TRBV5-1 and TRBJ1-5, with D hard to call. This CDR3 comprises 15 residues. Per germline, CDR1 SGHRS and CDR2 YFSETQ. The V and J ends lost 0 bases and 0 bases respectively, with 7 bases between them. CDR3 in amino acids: CASSLGHNSNQPQHF. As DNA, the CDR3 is TGCGCCAGCAGCTTGGGACATAATAGCAATCAGCCCCAGCATTTT. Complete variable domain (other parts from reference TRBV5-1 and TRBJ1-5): KAGVTQTPRYLIKTRGQQVTLSCSPISGHRSVSWYQQTPGQGLQFLFEYFSETQRNKGNFPGRFSGRQFSNSRSEMNVSTLELGDSALYLCASSLGHNSNQPQHFGDGTRLSIL.

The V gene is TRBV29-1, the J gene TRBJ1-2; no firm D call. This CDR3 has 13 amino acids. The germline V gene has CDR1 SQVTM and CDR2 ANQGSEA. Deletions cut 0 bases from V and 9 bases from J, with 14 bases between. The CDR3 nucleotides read TGCAGCGTTGAAGATCGTGGACTTAAGAGCTACACCTTC. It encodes CSVEDRGLKSYTF.

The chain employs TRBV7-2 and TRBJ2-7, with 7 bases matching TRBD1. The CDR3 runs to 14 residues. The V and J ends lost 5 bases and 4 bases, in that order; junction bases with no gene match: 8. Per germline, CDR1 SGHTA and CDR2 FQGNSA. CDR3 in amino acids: CASSPQGVGYEQYF. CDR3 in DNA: TGTGCCAGCAGCCCCCAGGGGGTAGGTTACGAGCAGTACTTC.

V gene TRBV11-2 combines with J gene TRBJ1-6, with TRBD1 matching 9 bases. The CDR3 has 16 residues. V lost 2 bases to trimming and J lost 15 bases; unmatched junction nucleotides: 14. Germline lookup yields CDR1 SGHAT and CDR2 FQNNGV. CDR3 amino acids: CASSLWSRDREGILHF. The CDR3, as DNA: TGTGCCAGCAGCTTATGGTCCCGGGACAGGGAAGGAATCCTCCACTTT.

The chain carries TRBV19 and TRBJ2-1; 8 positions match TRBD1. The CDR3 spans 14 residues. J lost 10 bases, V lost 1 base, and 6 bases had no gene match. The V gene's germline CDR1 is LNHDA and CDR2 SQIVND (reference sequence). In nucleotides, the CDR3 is TGTGCCAGTAGTATAGGGCCAGGGGGCCGGGAGCAGTTCTTC. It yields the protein CASSIGPGGREQFF.

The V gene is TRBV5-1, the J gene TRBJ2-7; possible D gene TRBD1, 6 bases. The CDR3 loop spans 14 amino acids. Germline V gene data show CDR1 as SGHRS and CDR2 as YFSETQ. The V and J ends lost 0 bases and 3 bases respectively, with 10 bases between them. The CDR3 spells CASSLGTDLYEQYF. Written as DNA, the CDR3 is TGCGCCAGCAGCTTGGGGACAGATCTCTACGAGCAGTACTTC.

The CDR3 bases are TGTGCCAGCATACTAGGGACAGAAGATTCACCCCTCCACTTT. This codes for CASILGTEDSPLHF. The gene calls are TRBV5-6 and TRBJ1-6, with 7 bases lining up with TRBD1. The trim removed 6 bases at V and 8 bases at J, leaving 8 bases unmatched. The CDR3 consists of 14 residues. Looked up from germline, CDR1 is SGHDT and CDR2 is YYEEEE.

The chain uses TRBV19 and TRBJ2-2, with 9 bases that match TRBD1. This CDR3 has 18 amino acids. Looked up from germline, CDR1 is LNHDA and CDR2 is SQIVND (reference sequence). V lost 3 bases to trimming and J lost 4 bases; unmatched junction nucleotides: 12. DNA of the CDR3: TGTGCCAGTAGTATCGAGTTAGGTAGGGACAGGGTCACCGGGGAGCTGTTTTTT. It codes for CASSIELGRDRVTGELFF.

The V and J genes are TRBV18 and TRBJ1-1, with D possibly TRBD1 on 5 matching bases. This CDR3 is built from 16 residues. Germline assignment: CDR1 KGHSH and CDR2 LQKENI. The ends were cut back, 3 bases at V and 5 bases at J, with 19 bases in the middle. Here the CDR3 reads CASSPGLLTGGTEAFF. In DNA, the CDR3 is TGTGCCAGCTCACCTGGGCTTCTAACGGGGGGGACTGAAGCTTTCTTT. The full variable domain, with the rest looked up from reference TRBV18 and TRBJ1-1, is NAGVMQNPRHLVRRRGQEARLRCSPMKGHSHVYWYRQLPEEGLKFMVYLQKENIIDESGMPKERFSAEFPKEGPSILRIQQVVRGDSAAYFCASSPGLLTGGTEAFFGQGTRLTVV.